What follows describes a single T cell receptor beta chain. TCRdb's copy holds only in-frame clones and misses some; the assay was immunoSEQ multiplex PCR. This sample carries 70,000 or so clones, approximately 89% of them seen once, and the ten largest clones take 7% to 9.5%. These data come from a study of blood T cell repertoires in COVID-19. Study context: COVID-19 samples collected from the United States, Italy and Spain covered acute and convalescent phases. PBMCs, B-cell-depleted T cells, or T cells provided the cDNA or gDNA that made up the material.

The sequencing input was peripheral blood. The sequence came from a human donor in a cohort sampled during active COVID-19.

The CDR3 DNA is TGCGCCAGCAGCTTGGAGGAGACAGGAGGCTACACCTTC. Protein sequence: CASSLEETGGYTF. The chain joins TRBV5-1 to TRBJ1-2; maybe TRBD1 (6 bases). Germline CDR1 and CDR2: SGHRS and YFSETQ. Trimming cost V 0 bases and J 8 bases, with 11 bases left between them. There are 13 residues in the CDR3. The variable domain in full, completed from reference TRBV5-1 and TRBJ1-2, reads KAGVTQTPRYLIKTRGQQVTLSCSPISGHRSVSWYQQTPGQGLQFLFEYFSETQRNKGNFPGRFSGRQFSNSRSEMNVSTLELGDSALYLCASSLEETGGYTFGSGTRLTVV.